These T cell receptor beta chains were read from a single sample in a study of shared clonotypes between healthy human individuals. Libraries were prepared by immunoSEQ multiplex PCR; TCRdb keeps only in-frame clonotypes and omits some of them. The repertoire holds some 480,000 clones, with roughly 85% as singletons. The sequenced sample was PBMCs. Receptors were obtained from a woman in her thirties or forties in good health. Some clones in this sample may be carry-over from other donors' samples. Both conserved end residues are part of each CDR3. D genes are given only for firm matches. Rows may omit the clone size; those that give it use once, few, many or a size class.

>TRBJ2-5|TRBV10-2|-|-
CASGRAGWETQYF
TGCGCCAGTGGGCGGGCGGGCTGGGAGACCCAGTACTTC
>TRBJ2-1|TRBV5-1|-|-
CASSLAGVYNEQFF
TGCGCCAGCAGCTTGGCCGGTGTTTACAATGAGCAGTTCTTC
>TRBJ2-7|TRBV27|-|once
CASPYGLASYEQYF
TGTGCCAGTCCTTATGGTCTGGCCTCCTACGAGCAGTACTTC
>TRBJ2-1|TRBV9|-|-
CASSVGEAGLVVYEQFF
TGTGCCAGCAGCGTAGGAGAGGCGGGGTTGGTTGTTTATGAGCAGTTCTTC
>TRBJ2-5|TRBV7-3|TRBD2|few
CASSDRRGGQETQYF
TGTGCCAGCAGCGACCGCCGGGGGGGCCAAGAGACCCAGTACTTC
>TRBJ2-4|TRBV27|-|few
CASSFVGQENIQYF
TGTGCCAGCAGTTTTGTGGGACAAGAAAACATTCAGTACTTC
>TRBJ1-1|TRBV5-8|TRBD1|-
CASSLGTGGSMGTEAFF
TGTGCCAGCAGCTTGGGGACAGGGGGTTCGATGGGGACTGAAGCTTTCTTT
>TRBJ2-5|TRBV2|TRBD2|-
CASSPSLAGGRETQYF
TGTGCCAGCAGCCCCTCACTAGCGGGAGGGAGAGAGACCCAGTACTTC
>TRBJ2-3|TRBV27|TRBD2|-
CASSPTSGRVTDTQYF
TGTGCCAGCAGTCCGACTAGCGGGAGGGTCACAGATACGCAGTATTTT
>TRBJ1-5|TRBV28|-|-
CASRRAGTTLSNQPQHF
TGTGCCAGCAGAAGAGCAGGGACTACCCTTAGCAATCAGCCCCAGCATTTT
>TRBJ1-1|TRBV14|-|-
CASSQDTVFGTEAFF
TGTGCCAGCAGCCAAGATACGGTTTTCGGCACTGAAGCTTTCTTT
>TRBJ1-2|TRBV7-6|-|many
CASSILAFEGEINYGYTF
TGTGCCAGCAGCATCCTGGCGTTTGAGGGGGAGATTAACTATGGCTACACCTTC
>TRBJ2-7|TRBV28|TRBD2|once
CASSPIGRASGNSYEQYF
TGTGCCAGCAGCCCCATTGGTCGGGCTAGCGGAAACTCCTACGAGCAGTACTTC
>TRBJ2-1|TRBV28|-|-
CASSHSWRERSYNEQFF
TGTGCCAGCAGTCATAGCTGGCGAGAGAGGTCCTACAATGAGCAGTTCTTC
>TRBJ2-7|TRBV5-1|-|-
CASRVRVGFEQYF
TGCGCCAGCCGAGTACGGGTAGGTTTCGAGCAGTACTTC
>TRBJ2-7|TRBV11-2|TRBD1|few
CASSLGQGLYEQYF
TGTGCCAGCAGCTTAGGACAGGGGCTCTACGAGCAGTACTTC
>TRBJ2-3|TRBV7-2|TRBD2|-
CASSTVASGSTDTQYF
TGTGCCAGCAGCACGGTTGCTAGCGGGAGCACAGATACGCAGTATTTT
>TRBJ2-3|TRBV25-1|-|-
CASRWGVADTQYF
TGTGCCAGCAGATGGGGGGTCGCAGATACGCAGTATTTT
>TRBJ2-2|TRBV30|-|-
CAWSVRRTGELFF
TGTGCCTGGAGTGTAAGGCGGACCGGGGAGCTGTTTTTT
>TRBJ1-5|TRBV30|-|-
CAWRFHSPSNQPQHF
TGTGCCTGGAGATTTCACTCTCCGAGCAATCAGCCCCAGCATTTT
>TRBJ2-7|TRBV6-5|TRBD2|-
CASSNGLAVSYEQYF
TGTGCCAGCAGCAACGGACTAGCGGTATCCTACGAGCAGTACTTC
>TRBJ1-5|TRBV27|TRBD1|-
CASSLLPGGRPQHF
TGTGCCAGCAGTTTACTCCCAGGGGGTCGGCCCCAGCATTTT
>TRBJ2-1|TRBV14|TRBD2|-
CASRPAGVVYEQFF
TGTGCCAGCCGACCAGCGGGAGTGGTATATGAGCAGTTCTTC
>TRBJ2-3|TRBV5-1|TRBD2|once
CASSLSSSGRTDTQYF
TGCGCCAGCAGCCTCTCTTCTAGCGGGAGGACAGATACGCAGTATTTT
>TRBJ2-1|TRBV30|TRBD2|-
CAWSVRGLAGVGREQFF
TGTGCCTGGAGTGTAAGGGGACTAGCGGGAGTGGGCCGCGAGCAGTTCTTC
>TRBJ1-5|TRBV5-4|-|-
CASSPIGGPQHF
TGTGCCAGCAGCCCCATAGGTGGGCCCCAGCATTTT
>TRBJ2-1|TRBV14|TRBD2|-
CASSQFGASGRRNEQFF
TGTGCCAGCAGCCAATTTGGGGCGAGCGGGAGAAGGAATGAGCAGTTCTTC
>TRBJ2-1|TRBV7-2|TRBD2|-
CASSLAGLAGVYEQFF
TGTGCCAGCAGCTTAGCGGGACTAGCGGGAGTCTATGAGCAGTTCTTC
>TRBJ2-7|TRBV6-1|TRBD1|few
CASSGDSHYEQYF
TGTGCCAGCAGTGGGGACAGCCACTACGAGCAGTACTTC
>TRBJ2-6|TRBV28|-|-
CASSPGTSSLSGANVLTF
TGTGCCAGCAGTCCAGGAACCTCGTCGCTGAGTGGGGCCAACGTCCTGACTTTC
>TRBJ1-4|TRBV7-2|-|-
CASSLVGNTNEKLLF
TGTGCCAGCAGCTTAGTAGGGAATACTAATGAAAAACTGCTTTTT
>TRBJ2-6|TRBV5-4|-|-
CASSLGHSGANVLTF
TGTGCCAGCAGCTTGGGCCACTCTGGGGCCAACGTCCTGACTTTC
>TRBJ2-7|TRBV7-2|-|-
CASSFSAALSYEQYF
TGTGCCAGCAGCTTCTCGGCAGCACTTTCCTACGAGCAGTACTTC
>TRBJ2-3|TRBV9|-|-
CASSVESTDTQYF
TGTGCCAGCAGCGTAGAGAGTACAGATACGCAGTATTTT
>TRBJ2-1|TRBV25-1|TRBD1|-
CASSERGRVGEQFF
TGTGCCAGCAGTGAGAGGGGGCGGGTTGGTGAGCAGTTCTTC
>TRBJ2-6|TRBV2|-|-
CASSRGTGANVLTF
TGTGCCAGCAGCAGGGGAACCGGGGCCAACGTCCTGACTTTC
>TRBJ2-1|TRBV7-2|TRBD2|-
CASSLAGGGIDEQFF
TGTGCCAGCAGCTTGGCGGGAGGAGGTATAGATGAGCAGTTCTTC
>TRBJ2-2|TRBV6-6|-|-
CASSYGVGTGELFF
TGTGCCAGCAGTTATGGGGTCGGCACCGGGGAGCTGTTTTTT
>TRBJ1-1|TRBV7-9|-|few
CASSFTGRTEAFF
TGTGCCAGCAGCTTCACCGGGAGGACTGAAGCTTTCTTT
>TRBJ1-4|TRBV20-1|-|-
CSVGTPRGLFF
TGCAGTGTCGGGACTCCACGAGGGCTGTTTTTT
>TRBJ2-3|TRBV19|TRBD1|few
CASSRTGSTDTQYF
TGTGCCAGTAGTAGGACAGGGAGCACAGATACGCAGTATTTT
>TRBJ2-5|TRBV5-1|-|-
CASNSGEVQETQYF
TGCGCCAGCAACTCGGGGGAGGTCCAAGAGACCCAGTACTTC
>TRBJ2-1|TRBV27|TRBD1|-
CASMRQGNNEQFF
TGTGCCAGCATGCGACAGGGGAACAATGAGCAGTTCTTC
>TRBJ2-1|TRBV7-9|-|-
CASSLRANEQFF
TGTGCCAGCAGCTTACGAGCCAATGAGCAGTTCTTC
>TRBJ1-2|TRBV7-8|TRBD1|once
CASSAGQVLGYGYTF
TGTGCCAGCAGTGCCGGACAGGTCCTAGGCTATGGCTACACCTTC
>TRBJ2-2|TRBV27|-|-
CASRKGPDPANTGELFF
TGTGCCAGCAGAAAGGGCCCCGACCCCGCGAACACCGGGGAGCTGTTTTTT
>TRBJ1-2|TRBV28|-|-
CASTPSPGRGIWYGYTF
TGTGCCAGCACTCCTTCCCCGGGCAGGGGCATCTGGTATGGCTACACCTTC
>TRBJ2-7|TRBV19|TRBD1|-
CASSIVGTGRYEQYF
TGTGCCAGTAGTATAGTCGGGACAGGGCGTTACGAGCAGTACTTC
>TRBJ2-1|TRBV27|TRBD2|-
CASSLIAGGFEQFF
TGTGCCAGCAGTTTAATAGCGGGAGGGTTTGAGCAGTTCTTC
>TRBJ2-3|TRBV27|TRBD2|-
CASSLLAGFGDTQYF
TGTGCCAGCAGTTTACTAGCGGGATTCGGAGATACGCAGTATTTT
>TRBJ1-5|TRBV15|TRBD1|-
CATSRAPGGDQPQHF
TGTGCCACCAGCAGAGCTCCAGGGGGCGATCAGCCCCAGCATTTT
>TRBJ2-3|TRBV28|TRBD2|-
CASSRSGLAGVDTQYF
TGTGCCAGCAGTCGATCGGGACTAGCGGGAGTGGATACGCAGTATTTT
>TRBJ2-5|TRBV7-2|-|-
CASSLLVGWETQYF
TGTGCCAGCAGCTTGTTGGTAGGGTGGGAGACCCAGTACTTC
>TRBJ2-7|TRBV5-4|-|-
CASSFSSADATAREQYF
TGTGCCAGCAGCTTTAGTTCAGCAGACGCCACCGCCCGGGAGCAGTACTTC
>TRBJ2-5|TRBV25-1|TRBD1|-
CASRGTGWAQYF
TGTGCCAGCCGGGGGACAGGGTGGGCCCAGTACTTC
>TRBJ2-5|TRBV18|TRBD1|-
CASSPNIDRGQETQYF
TGTGCCAGCTCACCGAATATAGACAGGGGCCAAGAGACCCAGTACTTC
>TRBJ1-3|TRBV10-3|-|once
CAISELLPGTDSGNTIYF
TGTGCCATCAGTGAGTTACTACCTGGGACGGACTCTGGAAACACCATATATTTT